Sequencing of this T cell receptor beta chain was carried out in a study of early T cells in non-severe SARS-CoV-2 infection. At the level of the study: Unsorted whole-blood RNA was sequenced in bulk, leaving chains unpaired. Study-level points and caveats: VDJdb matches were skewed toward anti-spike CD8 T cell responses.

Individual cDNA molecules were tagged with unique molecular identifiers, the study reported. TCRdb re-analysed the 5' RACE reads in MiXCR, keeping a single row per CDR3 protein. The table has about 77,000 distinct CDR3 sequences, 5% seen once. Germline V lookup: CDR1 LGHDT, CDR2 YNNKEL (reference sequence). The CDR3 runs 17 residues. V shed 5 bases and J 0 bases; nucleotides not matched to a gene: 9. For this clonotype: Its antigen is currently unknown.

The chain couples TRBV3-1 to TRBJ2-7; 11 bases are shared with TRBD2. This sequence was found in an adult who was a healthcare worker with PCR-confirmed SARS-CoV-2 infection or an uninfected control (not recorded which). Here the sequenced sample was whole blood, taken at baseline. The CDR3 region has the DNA TGTGCCAGCAGCAGGACTAGCGGGCCCTCCCCCTCCTACGAGCAGTACTTC. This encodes CASSRTSGPSPSYEQYF.